The 29 T cell receptor beta chains below were found in one sample sequenced in a study of a mutant IDH1 vaccine in newly diagnosed glioma. No antigens are known for them. The time point: week 5, during vaccination. Alongside topical imiquimod, each dose of vaccine comprised 300 ug of mutant IDH1 20-mer peptide. Data came from immunoSEQ multiplex PCR; TCRdb stores just in-frame clones and leaves some out. The sample lists some 42,000 clones; over 75% were seen once. This sample comprised PBMCs, obtained from a glioma patient whose treatment included an IDH1 peptide vaccine. Every receptor here comes from a man aged 40-50 years with glioma.

This chain uses TRBV25-1 with TRBJ1-1; D is undetermined. The CDR3 runs 14 residues. Trimming took off 6 bases at V and 2 bases at J, with 13 bases between the two ends. Germline V CDR1 and CDR2: MGHDK, SYGVNS. The CDR3 sequence is CASSSTIPNTEAFF. The CDR3 DNA is TGTGCCAGCAGCTCCACAATTCCAAACACTGAAGCTTTCTTT.

The chain recombines TRBV19 with TRBJ2-7; 9 nucleotides line up with TRBD1. Trimming removed 4 bases from V and 2 bases from J; junction bases left unmatched: 9. Per the germline V gene, CDR1 is LNHDA and CDR2 is SQIVND (reference sequence). The CDR3 totals 16 residues. The CDR3 DNA reads TGTGCCAGTAGTAAATCCGGGACAGGGCGTACCTACGAGCAGTACTTC. It codes for CASSKSGTGRTYEQYF.

The chain employs TRBV19 and TRBJ2-6; the D is unclear. The CDR3 totals 15 residues. V lost 4 bases to trimming and J lost 1 base, with 8 bases between them. Germline V lookup: CDR1 LNHDA, CDR2 SQIVND (reference sequence). The CDR3 loop reads CASSTGASGANVLTF. CDR3 sequence (DNA): TGTGCCAGTAGTACAGGTGCGTCTGGGGCCAACGTCCTGACTTTC.

CDR3 sequence: CASSMISGTASSGYTF. CDR3 in DNA: TGTGCCAGTAGTATGATATCCGGGACGGCTTCTTCTGGCTACACCTTC. The J gene is TRBJ1-2, the V gene TRBV19, with a tentative D call TRBD1 (5 bases). V was cut by 3 bases and J by 7 bases, with 21 bases left in between. From germline, CDR1 is LNHDA and CDR2 SQIVND (reference sequence). The CDR3 runs to 16 residues.

This clone is a singleton in its sample. The chain has TRBV6-1 and TRBJ2-7; tentative D call: TRBD2 (6 bases). Germline lookup yields CDR1 MNHNS and CDR2 SASEGT. The V gene lost 6 bases and the J gene lost 1 base, with 13 bases spanning the gap. The CDR3 sequence is 14 residues long. This chain's CDR3 is CASRLALPSYEQYF. In nucleotides, the CDR3 is TGTGCCAGCAGGCTAGCGTTACCTTCCTACGAGCAGTACTTC.

This chain joins TRBV7-2 and TRBJ1-6; D unclear. CDR3 size: 14 residues. CDR1 SGHTA and CDR2 FQGNSA come from the germline V gene. Trimming removed 2 bases from V and 12 bases from J, with 14 bases in between. The CDR3: CASSLRQAWRPLHF. For the CDR3, the DNA is TGTGCCAGCAGCTTAAGGCAGGCGTGGCGACCCCTCCACTTT.

The V and J genes are TRBV6-6 and TRBJ2-2; 8 bases fit TRBD1. Germline CDR1 and CDR2: MNHNY and SVGAGI (reference sequence). Trimming took 2 bases from V and 7 from J; bases not matched to a gene: 6. The CDR3 totals 15 residues. CDR3 protein: CASSYGGQGSGELFF. Written as DNA, the CDR3 is TGTGCCAGCAGTTACGGAGGACAGGGAAGCGGGGAGCTGTTTTTT.

The chain joins TRBV19 to TRBJ2-1; D is possibly TRBD2 (6 bases). The CDR3 consists of 14 residues. Germline values: CDR1 LNHDA, CDR2 SQIVND (reference sequence). Between the trimmed V and J ends, which lost 8 bases and 6 bases, there was a span of 17 bases. The CDR3 sequence is CASAPKLARNEQFF. As DNA, the CDR3 is TGTGCCAGTGCGCCGAAGCTAGCGCGCAATGAGCAGTTCTTC.

V gene TRBV5-4 combines with J gene TRBJ1-2; D is unclear. The germline V gene encodes CDR1 SGHNT and CDR2 YYREEE (reference sequence). The germline V and J ends were trimmed by 0 bases and 7 bases, with 13 bases remaining between them. There are 14 residues in the CDR3. Here the CDR3 DNA reads TGTGCCAGCAGCTTGGGGTCCGGGGTGGCTGGCTACACCTTC. It encodes CASSLGSGVAGYTF.

This clone has just one count. The V and J genes are TRBV9 and TRBJ1-3; a weak D match, TRBD1 (5 bases). Per germline, CDR1 SGDLS and CDR2 YYNGEE. Trimming removed 2 bases from V and 2 bases from J, with 14 bases in between. The CDR3 runs to 16 residues. For the CDR3, the DNA is TGTGCCAGCAGCGTCGGGGACGGGAGGGCTGGAAACACCATATATTTT. Residues: CASSVGDGRAGNTIYF.

The chain recombines TRBV9 with TRBJ1-3; D ambiguous. This CDR3 is 14 amino acids long. Germline-derived CDR1 and CDR2 are SGDLS and YYNGEE. Trimming cost V 5 bases and J 0 bases, with 9 bases left between them. CDR3 in DNA: TGTGCCAGCAGGAAAACGGACTCTGGAAACACCATATATTTT. Its protein product is CASRKTDSGNTIYF.

This clone was found once. The V call is TRBV7-2, the J call TRBJ2-5, with D maybe TRBD2 (6 bases). V shed 5 bases and J shed 1 base, with 11 bases lying between them. Germline V lookup: CDR1 SGHTA, CDR2 FQGNSA. The CDR3 spans 14 residues. CDR3 DNA sequence: TGTGCCAGCAGCCAGCAGGGACTCCAAGAGACCCAGTACTTC. Its protein product is CASSQQGLQETQYF.

The rearrangement joins TRBV5-1 to TRBJ1-1; possible D gene TRBD1, 5 bases. Germline CDR1 SGHRS, CDR2 YFSETQ. The CDR3 covers 14 residues. V gave up 4 bases and J gave up 8 bases, with 18 bases separating them. The CDR3 nucleotides are TGCGCCAGCAGCGGATACGGCGGGGCCCCCGAAGCTTTCTTT. Translating it yields CASSGYGGAPEAFF.

In this sample, this clone turned up once. The chain employs TRBV7-9 and TRBJ2-7, with a weak D call TRBD2 (6 bases). Germline V lookup: CDR1 SEHNR, CDR2 FQNEAQ (reference sequence). The V gene lost 10 bases and the J gene lost 3 bases, with 16 bases spanning the gap. This CDR3 is built from 13 residues. CDR3 DNA sequence: TGTGCCACCCGGGGGTCGAGCAGCTACGAGCAGTACTTC. It encodes CATRGSSSYEQYF. Drawing the rest from reference TRBV7-9 and TRBJ2-7, the complete variable domain is DTGVSQNPRHKITKRGQNVTFRCDPISEHNRLYWYRQTLGQGPEFLTYFQNEAQLEKSRLLSDRFSAERPKGSFSTLEIQRTEQGDSAMYLCATRGSSSYEQYFGPGTRLTVT.

This rearrangement joins TRBV7-2 to TRBJ1-3; D not certain. V dropped 1 base and J dropped 15 bases, with 19 bases sitting between them. Per the germline V gene, CDR1 is SGHTA and CDR2 is FQGNSA. This CDR3 has 14 amino acids. The CDR3 DNA follows: TGTGCCAGCAGCTTAGTAGGTACCGCGACCGTTCCATATTTT. Translated: CASSLVGTATVPYF.

The CDR3 DNA reads TGTGCCACCAGCAGTCCGCTAAGGGGTGAGCAGTTCTTC. Translating gives CATSSPLRGEQFF. This chain uses TRBV15 with TRBJ2-1; D is perhaps TRBD1 (5 bases). Germline values: CDR1 LNHNV, CDR2 YYDKDF (reference sequence). The germline V and J ends were trimmed by 3 bases and 9 bases, with 12 bases remaining between them. This CDR3 spans 13 amino acids.

The chain employs TRBV18 and TRBJ2-3; 7 nucleotides align to TRBD2. The CDR3 is 15 amino acids. J lost 4 bases, V lost 6 bases, and 10 bases had no gene match. Germline CDR1 is KGHSH and CDR2 is LQKENI. The CDR3 is CASSPSGGSADTQYF. DNA of the CDR3: TGTGCCAGCTCCCCTAGCGGCGGGAGTGCAGATACGCAGTATTTT.

J is TRBJ2-1 and V is TRBV2; 11 bases are shared with TRBD2. CDR1 SNHLY and CDR2 FYNNEI come from the germline V gene. The CDR3 runs to 13 residues. Trimming at V came to 10 bases and at J to 15 bases, leaving 14 bases not matched to a gene. The CDR3 protein is CATQASSGRASFF. CDR3 sequence (DNA): TGTGCCACACAAGCAAGTAGCGGGAGGGCCTCGTTCTTC. The variable domain in full, completed from reference TRBV2 and TRBJ2-1, reads EPEVTQTPSHQVTQMGQEVILRCVPISNHLYFYWYRQILGQKVEFLVSFYNNEISEKSEIFDDQFSVERPDGSNFTLKIRSTKLEDSAMYFCATQASSGRASFFGPGTRLTVL.

The rearrangement uses TRBV6-6 and TRBJ1-1; 7 bases are a match to TRBD1. CDR1 is MNHNY and CDR2 is SVGAGI in the germline V gene (reference sequence). V lost 6 bases, J lost 5 bases, and 6 bases stayed unmatched. There are 13 residues in the CDR3. DNA of the CDR3: TGTGCCAGCAGGAACAGGGGTGAGACTGAAGCTTTCTTT. This gives the protein CASRNRGETEAFF.

The chain carries TRBV29-1 and TRBJ1-1; no definite D call. Germline-derived CDR1 and CDR2 are SQVTM and ANQGSEA. V was cut by 4 bases and J by 5 bases, with 11 bases left in between. The CDR3 is made up of 12 amino acids. CDR3 DNA: TGCAGCGTTGTGGACTCTTGGACTGAAGCTTTCTTT. Amino acids: CSVVDSWTEAFF.

The rearrangement joins TRBV18 to TRBJ2-3; unclear D gene. V was pared by 0 bases and J by 8 bases, with 6 bases between. This CDR3 comprises 12 residues. CDR1 and CDR2 from the germline V gene are KGHSH and LQKENI. DNA for the CDR3: TGTGCCAGCTCACCACCGGGGTCTACGCAGTATTTT. This encodes CASSPPGSTQYF.

V and J are TRBV10-3 and TRBJ2-3; TRBD2 matches 8 bases. Looked up from germline, CDR1 is ENHRY and CDR2 is SYGVKD. The ends lost 7 bases at V and 1 base at J; junction bases unmatched: 7. The CDR3 is made up of 15 amino acids. This CDR3 is CAIKDGRARTDTQYF. Here the CDR3 DNA reads TGTGCCATCAAAGACGGGAGGGCCCGCACAGATACGCAGTATTTT.

The gene calls are TRBV7-6 and TRBJ2-7; 9 nucleotides agree with TRBD1. CDR3 length: 15 residues. Losses at the gene ends were 0 bases for V and 3 bases for J; bases not matched to a gene: 3. Per the germline V gene, CDR1 is SGHVS and CDR2 is FNYEAQ. Written as DNA, the CDR3 is TGTGCCAGCAGCTTAGCGCTGACAGGGGGCTACGAGCAGTACTTC. It is translated as CASSLALTGGYEQYF.

The rearrangement joins TRBV5-1 to TRBJ2-7; 10 bases are shared with TRBD1. V lost 2 bases to trimming and J lost 5 bases; unmatched junction nucleotides: 10. The CDR3 consists of 16 residues. Germline V gene lookup returns CDR1 SGHRS and CDR2 YFSETQ. Written as DNA, the CDR3 is TGCGCCAGCAGCTTTTTCCCGGGACAGGGGAGCAACGAGCAGTACTTC. It specifies CASSFFPGQGSNEQYF.

J is TRBJ2-6 and V is TRBV4-3; 12 bases align to TRBD1. V gave up 3 bases and J gave up 1 base; unmatched junction bases: 10. This CDR3 has 20 residues. Germline V lookup: CDR1 LGHNA, CDR2 YSLEER. As DNA, the CDR3 is TGCGCCAGCAGCCATCACTCACCGGGACAGGGGGCGTCTGGGGCCAACGTCCTGACTTTC. This encodes CASSHHSPGQGASGANVLTF.

This chain uses TRBV4-1 with TRBJ2-7; no reliable D call. Trimming cost V 3 bases and J 0 bases, with 12 bases left between them. CDR3 length equals 15 residues. The germline V gene has CDR1 MGHRA and CDR2 YSYEKL. The CDR3 nucleotides are TGCGCCAGCAGCCATGCCACTGGCGCCTCCTACGAGCAGTACTTC. As protein: CASSHATGASYEQYF.

The chain employs TRBV25-1 and TRBJ2-7, with TRBD1 matching over 11 bases. This CDR3 has 15 amino acids. The junction had 7 bases not matched to a gene; V was cut back by 6 bases and J by 3 bases. CDR1 and CDR2 (germline): MGHDK, SYGVNS. CDR3 in amino acids: CASRESGTGGYEQYF. The CDR3 bases are TGTGCCAGCAGAGAGTCCGGGACAGGGGGCTACGAGCAGTACTTC.

The J gene is TRBJ1-2, the V gene TRBV9; D uncertain. Germline CDR1 and CDR2: SGDLS and YYNGEE. Between the trimmed V and J ends, which lost 0 bases and 0 bases, there was a span of 9 bases. The CDR3 runs 15 residues. CDR3: CASSVGWTSNYGYTF. The CDR3 DNA is TGTGCCAGCAGCGTAGGATGGACCTCTAACTATGGCTACACCTTC.

The rearrangement joins TRBV4-3 to TRBJ2-2; D unresolved. Looked up from germline, CDR1 is LGHNA and CDR2 is YSLEER. The CDR3 covers 17 residues. Trimming stripped 0 bases from V and 3 bases from J, with 14 bases between. This CDR3 is CASSQDFPEPYTGELFF. The CDR3 DNA sequence: TGCGCCAGCAGCCAAGATTTTCCCGAACCCTACACCGGGGAGCTGTTTTTT.